This T cell receptor beta chain emerged from a study of human T cells and chemical hapten exposure. Time point reported: patch test 3, about 24 weeks after DPC sensitization. Treatment given: therapeutic diphenylcyclopropenone sensitization with weekly scalp DPC. Alopecia patients between 18 and 70 years old and suitable for DPC were used as donors. The template was total RNA from unfractionated whole blood. TCRdb passed the RACE reads through MiXCR, listing each CDR3 protein once. The profile covers 82,000 or so distinct CDR3 sequences, with approximately 13% appearing a single time and roughly 6% taken by the ten largest. Germline CDR1 and CDR2: SEHNR and FQNEAQ (reference sequence). This CDR3 is 15 amino acids long. Deletions cut 3 bases from V and 4 bases from J, with 14 bases between. Overall study findings and caveats: TCRs at high frequency, those above 1 in 1000, did not change with DPC sensitization.

This clonotype was picked up many times. The antigen is unknown. This clonotype was sampled from a woman in her fifties or sixties with alopecia areata. Some clones in this sample may be carry-over from other donors' samples. The specimen comprised whole blood, sampled in connection with sensitization to the hapten diphenylcyclopropenone (DPC). This chain uses TRBV7-9 with TRBJ2-3, with D possibly matching TRBD2 (5 bases). CDR3 in amino acids: CASSFRRGVADTQYF. The CDR3 region has the DNA TGTGCCAGCAGCTTCCGTCGGGGTGTCGCAGATACGCAGTATTTT.